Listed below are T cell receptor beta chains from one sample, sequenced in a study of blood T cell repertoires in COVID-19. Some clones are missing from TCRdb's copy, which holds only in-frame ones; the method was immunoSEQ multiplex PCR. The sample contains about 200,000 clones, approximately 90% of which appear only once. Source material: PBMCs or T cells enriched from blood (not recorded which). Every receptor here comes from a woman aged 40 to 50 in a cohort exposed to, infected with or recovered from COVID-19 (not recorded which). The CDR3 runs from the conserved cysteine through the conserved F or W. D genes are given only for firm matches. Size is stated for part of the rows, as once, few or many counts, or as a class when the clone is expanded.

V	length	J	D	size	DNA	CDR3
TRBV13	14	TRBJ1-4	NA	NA	TGTGCCAGCAGCCAAACAGGGCCGCAAGAAAAACTGTTTTTT	CASSQTGPQEKLFF
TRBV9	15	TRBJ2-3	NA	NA	TGTGCCAGCAGCGTTAGCTCTATTAGCACAGATACGCAGTATTTT	CASSVSSISTDTQYF
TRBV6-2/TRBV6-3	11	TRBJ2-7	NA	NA	TGTGCCAGCAGTTACACGGAGGAGCAGTACTTC	CASSYTEEQYF
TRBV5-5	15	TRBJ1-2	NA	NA	TGTGCCAGCAGCTCCAGACAGAATTCTAACTATGGCTACACCTTC	CASSSRQNSNYGYTF
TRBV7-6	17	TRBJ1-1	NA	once	TGTGCCAGCAGCTCCCGCCCCCTACAGACGGCGAACACTGAAGCTTTCTTT	CASSSRPLQTANTEAFF
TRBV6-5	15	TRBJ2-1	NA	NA	TGTGCCAGCAGTTACTCAGGGACATACTACAATGAGCAGTTCTTC	CASSYSGTYYNEQFF
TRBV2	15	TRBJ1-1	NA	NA	TGTGCCAGCAGTGATGTCAAATCCATGAACACTGAAGCTTTCTTT	CASSDVKSMNTEAFF
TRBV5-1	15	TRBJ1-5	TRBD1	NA	TGCGCCAGCAGCGGAGGGACAGGAATAAATCAGCCCCAGCATTTT	CASSGGTGINQPQHF
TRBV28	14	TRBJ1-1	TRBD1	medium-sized	TGTGCCAGCAGTTTATCAGGGGGGAACACTGAAGCTTTCTTT	CASSLSGGNTEAFF
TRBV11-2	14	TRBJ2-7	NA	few	TGTGCCAGCAGCTCGGCGGGAAACACGAGGGAGCAGTACTTC	CASSSAGNTREQYF
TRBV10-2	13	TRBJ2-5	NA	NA	TGCGCCAGCAGGACGGGACTTAGAGAGACCCAGTACTTC	CASRTGLRETQYF
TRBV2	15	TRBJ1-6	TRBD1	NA	TGTGCCAGCACCCAGGAGGGGGCCGCGAATTCACCCCTCCACTTT	CASTQEGAANSPLHF
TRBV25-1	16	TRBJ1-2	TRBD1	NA	TGTGCCAGCAGTGTGACCGGGACAGGGGACGACTATGGCTACACCTTC	CASSVTGTGDDYGYTF
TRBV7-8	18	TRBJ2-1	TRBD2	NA	TGTGCCAGCAGCTCCTTGGGACTAGCGGGGGCCTCCTACAATGAGCAGTTCTTC	CASSSLGLAGASYNEQFF
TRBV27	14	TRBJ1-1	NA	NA	TGTGCCAGCAGTTGGCTACGGGGGGACACTGAAGCTTTCTTT	CASSWLRGDTEAFF
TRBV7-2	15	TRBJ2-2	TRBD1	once	TGTGCCAGCAGCTTAACAGGGACAGGGACCGGGGAGCTGTTTTTT	CASSLTGTGTGELFF
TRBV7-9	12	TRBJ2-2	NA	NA	TGTGCCAGCAGCGCGGGTGCCGGGGAGCTGTTTTTT	CASSAGAGELFF
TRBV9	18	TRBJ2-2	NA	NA	TGTGCCAGCAGCGTAGAACTTTTCGGAGGTCCGAACACCGGGGAGCTGTTTTTT	CASSVELFGGPNTGELFF
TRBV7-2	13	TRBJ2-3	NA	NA	TGTGCCAGCAGCCCCTTCAGGGCCGATACGCAGTATTTT	CASSPFRADTQYF
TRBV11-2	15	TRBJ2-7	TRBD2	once	TGTGCCAGCAGCCCCAGAGCGGGAGGTTCCTACGAGCAGTACTTC	CASSPRAGGSYEQYF
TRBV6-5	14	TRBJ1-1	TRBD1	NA	TGTGCCAGCAGTTTTAGGACAGGGCCGACTGAAGCTTTCTTT	CASSFRTGPTEAFF
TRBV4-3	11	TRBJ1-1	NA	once	TGCGCCAGCAGCCTAGACCACAAGCGGTTCTTT	CASSLDHKRFF
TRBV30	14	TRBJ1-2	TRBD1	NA	TGTGCCTGGAGTCTGGACAGGGGCGACTATGGCTACACCTTC	CAWSLDRGDYGYTF
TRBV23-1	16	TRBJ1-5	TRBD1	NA	TGCGCCAGCAGTCAATCGGACAGGGTAAGAAATCAGCCCCAGCATTTT	CASSQSDRVRNQPQHF
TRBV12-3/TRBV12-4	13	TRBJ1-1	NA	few	TGTGCCAGCAGTCCCACAGTGAACACTGAAGCTTTCTTT	CASSPTVNTEAFF
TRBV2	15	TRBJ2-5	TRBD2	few	TGTGCCAGCAGTGAAATCGGGGGGGGCCAAGAGACCCAGTACTTC	CASSEIGGGQETQYF